This section outlines one T cell receptor beta chain sequence together with its context. This clone was counted only a few times. The clone's antigen remains unknown. Base qualities are not provided; no much larger clone lies one nucleotide away. This sample is part of a study of shared clonotypes between healthy human individuals (dated by TCRdb to about 2020). Turning to the overall study: Three men and two women, aged 18 to 49 years, made up the cohort. For each donor, CD4 naive and CD4 memory were each run on three plates, CD8 naive on two plates, and CD8 memory on one plate. To estimate repertoire size and how much clonotype sharing occurs between individuals, the study deeply sequenced the blood TCR repertoires of several healthy adults. Different laboratories and diverse techniques were used to prepare libraries and sequence TCR repertoires, to increase sequencing depth and limit assay-specific biases. Per donor, leukapheresis produced somewhere between about 0.94 and 9.5 billion PBMCs. Overall results and qualifications from the work: Compared with non-shared clonotypes, the clonotypes found in all four sorted-subset donors had higher generation probabilities. Only blood was sampled, and tissue TCR repertoires likely differ from those in blood. The genetic and exposure-history diversity represented was limited by the small number of donors. Pairwise subsampling indicated that sequencing depth was expected to affect the degree of clonotype sharing among donors. Across a few donors, approximately 4.9% of naive CD4, roughly 3.5% of naive CD8, about 2.3% of memory CD4, and about 0.4% of memory CD8 clonotypes were shared. Incomplete sequencing was indicated by rarefaction of sorted-subset datasets, despite the large sequencing depth. Larger estimated clonotype richness was generally found for naive subsets than for memory subsets.

Using the deep immunoSEQ assay, TCR CDR3 regions were amplified from genomic DNA by multiplex PCR. Extracted genomic DNA from each cell subset was spread evenly across all wells of several immunoSEQ 96-well plates, with each plate serving as a replicate. For sorted subsets, 200 to 250 ng of genomic DNA, equivalent to some 30,000 T cell genomes, went into each replicate PCR. Purified libraries were quantified with a Qubit 3.0 fluorometer, sized on a Bioanalyzer 2100, and re-quantified with the KAPA Library Quantification kit. Every immunoSEQ 96-well plate was sequenced on a separate single-read 150-cycle Illumina NextSeq 550 flow cell. Per the source publication's procedure: Because the immunoSEQ output included only junctional sequences and no quality scores, the filtering could not be the same as the filtering used for full-length reads. To assign V/J genes and CDR3, sequences were annotated against IMGT germline references using PyIR, a Python wrapper for IgBLAST v1.9. Reads were removed for weak V/J assignments (E-value above 1e-6), missing CDR3, stop codons, out-of-frame junctions, or ambiguous translated residues. V3J clonotypes were defined by identical inferred V gene, J gene, and CDR3 amino acid sequence. The percentage overlap between two repertoires was calculated by dividing the number of shared unique clonotypes by the size of the smaller repertoire. Richness of each repertoire was evaluated using RTK rarefaction, the Chao1 estimator, and Recon v2.1 estimates of unobserved clonotypes. For all TCRbeta clonotypes obtained by the gDNA method from four donors, generation probabilities were computed with OLGA. TCRdb retrieved this table from immuneACCESS and kept in-frame rearrangements only. Not all clones are present; in checked studies, unresolved V genes account for under half, and no reason is known for the remainder. That table furnishes V, J and clone size, whereas the DNA furnished D and trimming. The sample includes roughly 760,000 clones, with 74% observed a single time. The ten largest make up approximately 1.7% of the sample.

V gives up 6 bases and J gives up 3 bases, and the segment between their germline ends measures 11 bases. Measured from the cysteine to the phenylalanine, the CDR3 is 14 residues long. The retained sequence is limited to the CDR3, 42 bases, with the frame set at the first base. The CDR1 and CDR2 encoded by the germline V gene are MRHNA and SNTAGT. The donors were healthy, HIV-negative adults who had no recently reported acute infections or vaccinations. All donors were Caucasian adults living in Nashville, Tennessee, USA. Magnetic negative selection was used to enrich CD4+ T cells, after which naive cells were positively selected on CD45RA and the negative fraction became the memory subset. After blood collection by leukapheresis, PBMCs were isolated using Ficoll-Histopaque density gradient centrifugation and then cryopreserved in the vapor phase of liquid nitrogen. Analytical flow cytometry was used to check the purity and quantity of each magnetically sorted T cell population. Each sorted fraction had its genomic DNA isolated and then quantified by UV absorbance on a Nanodrop 2000c.

Input material: memory CD4+ T cells sorted from blood. The meaning of the sample's cell subset or site label: CD45RA-negative fraction. Here the chain combines TRBV6-4 and TRBJ2-2, with no confidently assigned D gene. The receptor comes from a woman in her thirties in good health. The bases are TGTGCCAGCAGCGAGCAACCGCACACCGGGGAGCTGTTTTTT. It is translated as CASSEQPHTGELFF.